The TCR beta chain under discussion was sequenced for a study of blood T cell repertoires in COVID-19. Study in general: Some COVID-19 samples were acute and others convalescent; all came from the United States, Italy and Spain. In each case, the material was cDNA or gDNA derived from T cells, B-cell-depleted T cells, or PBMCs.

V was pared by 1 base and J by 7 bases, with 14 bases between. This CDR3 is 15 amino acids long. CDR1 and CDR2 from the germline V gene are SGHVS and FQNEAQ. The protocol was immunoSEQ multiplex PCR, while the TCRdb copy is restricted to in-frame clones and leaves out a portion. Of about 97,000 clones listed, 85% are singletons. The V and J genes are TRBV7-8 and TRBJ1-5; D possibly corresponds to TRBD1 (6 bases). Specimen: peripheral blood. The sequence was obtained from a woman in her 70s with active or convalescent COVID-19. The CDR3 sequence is CASSLEARGSQPQHF. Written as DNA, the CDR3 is TGTGCCAGCAGCTTAGAGGCCAGGGGCTCCCAGCCCCAGCATTTT.